This TCR beta chain derives from a study of T cell responses to AZD1222 COVID-19 vaccine. General study results and limits: Possibly, clonal diversity was underestimated; donors were largely white British and included more females. Recipients of AZD1222 seropositive at baseline numbered only 6 or 7. CD4 TCRs associated with vaccination spanned spike, dominating at 160-218 and 743-854. Spike-specific TCRs gained breadth and depth after people received two AZD1222 doses.

Assay used: immunoSEQ multiplex PCR; TCRdb lists only in-frame clones, some missing. The table has under 130,000 clones, 91% seen once. In regard to this clone: Its antigen is unknown.

Germline values: CDR1 MNHEY, CDR2 SMNVEV (reference sequence). This CDR3 is 15 amino acids long. V shed 6 bases, J shed 0 bases, and the junction held 2 bases outside the gene matches. Source: peripheral blood, taken on day 0 of AZD1222 vaccination. The chain joins TRBV27 to TRBJ1-5; the match to TRBD1 covers 10 bases. The sequence was obtained from an adult in good health. DNA of the CDR3: TGTGCCAGCAGCGACAGGGGGCTTAGCAATCAGCCCCAGCATTTT. Amino acid sequence: CASSDRGLSNQPQHF.